This T cell receptor (beta chain) derives from a study of OX40 agonist ivuxolimab in advanced cancers. Study outcomes and limitations: The CD4+ and CD8+ T cells in the blood had expanded clonally by week 6 at 0.1 to 3.0 mg/kg. In general, CD8+ T cells held more expanded clones than CD4+ did, on average.

The CDR3 extends over 13 amino acids. Per the germline V gene, CDR1 is ENHRY and CDR2 is SYGVKD. Using immunoSEQ multiplex PCR, the repertoire was profiled, and TCRdb retains in-frame clones only, with some absent. The sample lists just over 15,000 clones, roughly 60% occurring once. Individuals having autoimmune disease history or systemic immunosuppression were not enrolled. A note on this clone: Its antigen is undetermined. Germline and junction disagree at one end, which may indicate a read error.

The TCR was taken from an adult with an advanced solid tumor such as melanoma, head and neck, liver or kidney cancer. This chain links TRBV10-3 with TRBJ2-7; D possibly matches TRBD1 or TRBD2 (5 bases each). Sequenced material: CD4+ or CD8+ T cells sorted from blood, taken in a trial of the OX40 agonist ivuxolimab. The CDR3 spells CASSPSWGYEQYF. The CDR3 nucleotides are TGTGCCAGCAGTCCTTCATGGGGGTACGAGCAGTACTTC.